This T cell receptor beta chain was captured in a study of cytomegalovirus exposure and HLA in healthy donors. Points from the study as a whole: An ancestry cluster, one associated with Asian ancestry, reportedly showed fewer N-insertions than the roughly 670-donor mean in a later analysis. Later on, an analysis found that several of the most significant clusters appeared to be linked to common viral pathogens, which included parvovirus B19. In a later analysis, across HLA loci, associated TCR counts were highest for DRB1, lowest for HLA-C.

The PCR made use of 60 Vbeta and 13 Jbeta primers. Using immunoSEQ multiplex PCR, the repertoire was profiled, and TCRdb retains in-frame clones only, with some absent. The repertoire includes about 120,000 clones, roughly 8.6% of them detected once, and 5.5% to 7.5% sits in the top ten. The CDR3 is made up of 11 amino acids. Germline CDR1 is SGHTA and CDR2 is FQGNSA. The V and J ends lost 9 bases and 9 bases respectively, with 12 bases between them. A note on this clone: Its specificity is not known.

The chain couples TRBV7-2 to TRBJ2-1; tentatively, D is TRBD2 (6 bases). The specimen was PBMCs. This TCR came from a woman aged 40 to 50 in good health and CMV-seropositive. CDR3 in amino acids: CARGGSGEQFF. The CDR3 DNA is TGTGCCAGGGGGGGTTCAGGTGAGCAGTTCTTC.